Listed below are T cell receptor beta chains from one sample, sequenced in a study of blood T cells in healthy people across ages. Each CDR3 protein is one row after TCRdb ran MiXCR on the 5' RACE reads. Seen here are 1,300,000 or so distinct CDR3 sequences, roughly 60% observed once, and the top ten hold 5.5% to 8%. Sequenced input: blood. The receptor source for this set is a man aged 18 to 29 in good health. The CDR3 runs from the conserved cysteine through the conserved F or W. A D gene is named only where the DNA matches it firmly. Some rows have no size entry. The others give once, few or many, or a class for an expanded clone.

size,D,V,J,CDR3,DNA
-,-,TRBV14,TRBJ2-7,CASSSPGTNYEQYF,TGTGCCAGCAGCAGCCCCGGGACAAACTACGAGCAGTACTTC
-,-,TRBV7-9,TRBJ1-1,CAITILRAFF,TGTGCCATTACAATCCTGAGGGCTTTCTTT
-,TRBD2,TRBV5-1,TRBJ2-3,CASSFGGVEPSDTQYF,TGCGCCAGCAGCTTCGGGGGGGTTGAACCTTCAGATACGCAGTATTTT
few,TRBD2,TRBV4-1,TRBJ2-7,CASSQDLLAGGVEQYF,TGCGCCAGCAGCCAAGATCTTCTAGCGGGAGGAGTCGAGCAGTACTTC
-,-,TRBV12-3/TRBV12-4,TRBJ2-7,CASSRRPRDDEQYF,TGTGCCAGCAGTCGCAGACCTAGAGACGACGAGCAGTACTTC
-,-,TRBV7-8,TRBJ1-4,CASSSARATNEKLFF,TGTGCCAGCAGCTCGGCCCGGGCAACTAATGAAAAACTGTTTTTT
-,-,TRBV29-1,TRBJ2-1,CSALPRDTSSYNEQFF,TGCAGCGCCCTCCCCCGGGACACGAGCTCCTACAATGAGCAGTTCTTC
-,TRBD1,TRBV20-1,TRBJ2-5,CSALDRVGFGETQYF,TGCAGTGCTTTGGACAGGGTAGGATTTGGAGAGACCCAGTACTTC
-,-,TRBV2,TRBJ2-6,CASSTGLSGANVLTF,TGTGCCAGCAGTACAGGGCTCTCTGGGGCCAACGTCCTGACTTTC
-,TRBD1,TRBV6-1,TRBJ2-7,CASSARRDRASYEQYF,TGTGCCAGCAGTGCCCGGCGGGACAGGGCCTCCTACGAGCAGTACTTC
few,-,TRBV7-2,TRBJ2-5,CASSPPRVVAGETQYF,TGTGCCAGCAGCCCCCCCAGGGTGGTGGCAGGGGAGACCCAGTACTTC
many,-,TRBV6-6,TRBJ1-2,CASRPGQNYGYTF,TGTGCCAGCAGACCTGGACAGAACTATGGCTACACCTTC
-,-,TRBV7-9,TRBJ1-6,CASSLGRTLYNSPLHF,TGTGCCAGCAGTTTAGGACGGACCCTCTATAATTCACCCCTCCACTTT
-,-,TRBV4-3,TRBJ2-7,CASSQDRGTLSYEQYF,TGCGCCAGCAGCCAAGACAGGGGCACCCTCTCCTACGAGCAGTACTTC
once,-,TRBV9,TRBJ2-1,CASKSSGSYNEQFF,TGTGCCAGCAAGTCCAGCGGGTCCTACAATGAGCAGTTCTTC
-,TRBD1,TRBV4-1,TRBJ2-7,CASSQDLGTGVNSYEQYF,TGCGCCAGCAGCCAAGATCTAGGGACAGGGGTTAACTCCTACGAGCAGTACTTC
-,TRBD2,TRBV4-3,TRBJ2-3,CASSQLLVGLAGWGLYF,TGCGCCAGCAGCCAACTATTGGTCGGACTAGCGGGCTGGGGGCTGTATTTT
few,TRBD2,TRBV5-1,TRBJ2-1,CASSSGPTGGQFF,TGCGCCAGCAGTTCGGGACCTACGGGGGGGCAGTTCTTC
few,TRBD2,TRBV12-3/TRBV12-4,TRBJ2-1,CASSGLAGGYNEQFF,TGTGCCAGCAGTGGCTTAGCGGGGGGATACAATGAGCAGTTCTTC
-,TRBD1,TRBV20-1,TRBJ2-1,CSASTGGLYEQFF,TGCAGTGCGTCGACAGGGGGGTTATATGAGCAGTTCTTC
-,TRBD2,TRBV20-1,TRBJ2-1,CSARKAGRQRDEQFF,TGCAGTGCTAGAAAAGCGGGAAGACAGCGGGATGAGCAGTTCTTC
few,-,TRBV30,TRBJ2-7,CAWSPDFSSSYEQYF,TGTGCCTGGAGTCCGGACTTTAGTAGCTCCTACGAGCAGTACTTC
few,-,TRBV21-1,TRBJ1-3,CASSPRDGGNTIYF,TGTGCCAGCAGCCCCCGGGACGGTGGAAACACCATATATTTT
-,-,TRBV7-9,TRBJ2-3,CASSLARGVGERADTQYF,TGTGCCAGCAGCTTAGCCCGAGGCGTAGGGGAAAGGGCAGATACGCAGTATTTT
-,-,TRBV12-3/TRBV12-4,TRBJ2-2,CASSLRGTAGELFF,TGTGCCAGCAGTTTAAGGGGTACCGCCGGGGAGCTGTTTTTT
-,-,TRBV4-1,TRBJ2-2,CASSQEGLNTGELFF,TGCGCCAGCAGCCAAGAGGGGCTTAACACCGGGGAGCTGTTTTTT
-,TRBD2,TRBV10-3,TRBJ2-3,CAALAGGFTDTQYF,TGTGCCGCCTTAGCGGGGGGGTTCACAGATACGCAGTATTTT
-,TRBD2,TRBV5-1,TRBJ2-7,CASSLVQSVGTSDSYEQYF,TGCGCCAGCAGCTTGGTACAGTCCGTCGGGACTAGCGACTCCTACGAGCAGTACTTC
-,-,TRBV7-6,TRBJ2-4,CASSPSSGNIQYF,TGTGCCAGCAGCCCCTCCTCCGGAAACATTCAGTACTTC
-,-,TRBV6-1,TRBJ2-5,CASSEIVGGVKTQYF,TGTGCCAGCAGTGAAATAGTAGGAGGGGTGAAGACCCAGTACTTC
-,-,TRBV7-2,TRBJ1-1,CASSSDIMGTEAFF,TGTGCCAGCAGCTCGGACATCATGGGGACTGAAGCTTTCTTT
few,-,TRBV7-9,TRBJ2-7,CASTRPQQGIPYEQYF,TGTGCCAGCACCCGTCCTCAACAGGGTATTCCCTACGAGCAGTACTTC
few,-,TRBV12-5,TRBJ2-7,CASASYEQYF,TGTGCTAGTGCCAGTTACGAGCAGTACTTC
-,-,TRBV7-9,TRBJ2-6,CASSARSSGANVLTF,TGTGCCAGCAGCGCCAGAAGCTCTGGGGCCAACGTCCTGACTTTC
-,-,TRBV27,TRBJ2-7,CASSMSPPYEQYF,TGTGCCAGCAGTATGAGTCCCCCCTACGAGCAGTACTTC
few,-,TRBV27,TRBJ1-2,CASSPIGERGPINYGYTF,TGTGCCAGCAGCCCGATAGGTGAGAGAGGACCTATAAACTATGGCTACACCTTC
-,-,TRBV4-1,TRBJ1-5,CASSQDGVRGNQPQHF,TGCGCCAGCAGCCAAGATGGGGTCCGGGGCAATCAGCCCCAGCATTTT
-,TRBD1,TRBV6-6,TRBJ2-1,CASRSRQGGNEQFF,TGTGCCAGCAGATCCAGACAGGGGGGCAATGAGCAGTTCTTC